Described below is a single T cell receptor beta chain sequence and its context. In the CD4+ fraction, cells were divided into CD45RA+ naive and CD45RA-negative memory subsets. The germline V gene encodes CDR1 SQVTM and CDR2 ANQGSEA. The CDR3 spans 13 residues. The trim removed 7 bases at V and 5 bases at J, leaving 6 bases unmatched. The data belong to a study of shared clonotypes between healthy human individuals. In the study overall: Used for every donor were three CD4 naive, three CD4 memory, two CD8 naive and one CD8 memory plate.

Data came from immunoSEQ multiplex PCR; TCRdb stores just in-frame clones and leaves some out. The table records 1.5 million to 1.9 million clones, under 99% of them present only once. The TCR originated in a man aged 25 to 40 in good health. Sequencing input: naive CD4+ T cells sorted from blood. Subset of the sample: CD45RA+ positively selected. V and J are TRBV29-1 and TRBJ2-3; TRBD2 matches 10 bases. The CDR3 protein is CSGSGRAVDTQYF. Here the CDR3 DNA reads TGCAGCGGAAGCGGGAGGGCCGTAGATACGCAGTATTTT.